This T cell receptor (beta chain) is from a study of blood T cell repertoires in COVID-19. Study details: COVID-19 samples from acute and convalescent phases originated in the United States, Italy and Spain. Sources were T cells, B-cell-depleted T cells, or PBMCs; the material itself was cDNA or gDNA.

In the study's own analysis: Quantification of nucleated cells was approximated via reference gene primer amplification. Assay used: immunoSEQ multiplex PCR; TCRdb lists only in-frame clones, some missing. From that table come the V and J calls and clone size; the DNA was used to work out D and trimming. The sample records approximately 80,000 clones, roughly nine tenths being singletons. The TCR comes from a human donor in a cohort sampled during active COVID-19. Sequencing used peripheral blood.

CDR3 sequence: CASSPTWPSDTSPNEKLFF. The CDR3 DNA is TGTGCCAGCAGCCCTACTTGGCCCTCTGACACTTCTCCTAATGAAAAACTGTTTTTT. The chain is built from TRBV5-8 and TRBJ1-4; no clear D gene. There are 19 residues in the CDR3. V was cut by 4 bases and J by 3 bases, with 25 bases left in between. The germline CDR1 and CDR2 sequences are SGHTS and YDEGEE.